A single sample is the source of the 32 T cell receptor beta chains below, sequenced in a study of identical twins. In TCRdb, the 5' RACE reads were re-called with MiXCR into one record per CDR3 protein. The table includes 650,000 to 750,000 distinct CDR3 sequences, about 20% detected once. This sample was also put to use in a study of T cells expressing NK-cell markers.

Sequencing was performed on PBMCs. Every receptor here comes from a woman aged 18-29 years in good health.

The sample holds a few counts of this clonotype. The rearrangement joins TRBV12-3 or TRBV12-4 to TRBJ2-5; a possible D gene is TRBD1 (6 bases). V lost 3 bases to trimming and J lost 3 bases, with 11 bases between them. The CDR3 extends over 14 amino acids. The CDR3: CASSFSTGKETQYF. In nucleotides, the CDR3 is TGTGCCAGCAGTTTCAGTACAGGGAAAGAGACCCAGTACTTC.

The chain links TRBV12-3 or TRBV12-4 to TRBJ2-1, with 10 bases matching TRBD2. Trimming removed 4 bases from V and 7 bases from J; junction bases left unmatched: 7. The CDR3 is made up of 15 amino acids. The CDR3 bases are TGTGCCAGCAGTTGGAGCGGGGGGGCCAAAAATGAGCAGTTCTTC. Its protein product is CASSWSGGAKNEQFF.

This clonotype was counted a few times. The chain links TRBV2 to TRBJ2-7; 10 bases are a match to TRBD1. The CDR3 spans 15 residues. Germline assignment: CDR1 SNHLY and CDR2 FYNNEI. J lost 3 bases, V lost 5 bases, and 7 bases had no gene match. CDR3 DNA sequence: TGTGCCAGCAGTTCCAGACGGGACAGGGGCTACGAGCAGTACTTC. This sequence encodes CASSSRRDRGYEQYF.

In DNA form, the CDR3 reads TGCAGCGTTCTCGGGCATTACAATGAGCAGTTCTTC. Residues: CSVLGHYNEQFF. This chain joins TRBV29-1 and TRBJ2-1; D ambiguous. Trimming removed 5 bases from V and 4 bases from J, with 9 bases in between. Germline V gene lookup returns CDR1 SQVTM and CDR2 ANQGSEA. The CDR3 sequence is 12 residues long.

V and J are TRBV24-1 and TRBJ2-5; D is perhaps TRBD2 (7 bases). V was cut by 2 bases and J by 0 bases, with 9 bases left in between. CDR3 length: 15 residues. Germline-derived CDR1 and CDR2 are KGHDR and SFDVKD. CDR3 sequence: CATSDSRGHQETQYF. The CDR3 DNA is TGTGCCACCAGTGATTCGCGGGGGCACCAAGAGACCCAGTACTTC.

This clonotype showed up just a few times. The chain links TRBV5-1 to TRBJ2-7; maybe TRBD2 (6 bases). The CDR3 runs 13 residues. The germline V gene encodes CDR1 SGHRS and CDR2 YFSETQ. Between the trimmed V and J ends, which lost 4 bases and 2 bases, there was a span of 10 bases. Here the CDR3 reads CASSEGTAYEQYF. The CDR3 DNA follows: TGCGCCAGCAGCGAAGGGACTGCCTACGAGCAGTACTTC.

This sequence joins TRBV9 and TRBJ2-5; 8 nucleotides line up with TRBD1. The CDR3 contains 16 residues. With V trimmed by 3 bases and J by 5 bases, 12 bases remained unmatched. Per the germline V gene, CDR1 is SGDLS and CDR2 is YYNGEE. This CDR3 reads CASSANPGGLVETQYF. For the CDR3, the DNA is TGTGCCAGCAGCGCGAATCCAGGGGGCTTGGTGGAGACCCAGTACTTC.

This clonotype has only a few counts. The gene calls are TRBV12-3 or TRBV12-4 and TRBJ2-4; 13 bases agree with TRBD2. Trimming took 5 bases from V and 8 from J; bases not matched to a gene: 6. The CDR3 spans 15 residues. CDR3 nucleotides: TGTGCCAGCAGTCGGGGACTAGCGGGGACGGACATTCAGTACTTC. This gives the protein CASSRGLAGTDIQYF.

The rearrangement links TRBV29-1 to TRBJ2-5; no clear D. The V end was cut by 5 bases, the J end by 3 bases, with 16 bases between. This CDR3 contains 14 residues. Germline values: CDR1 SQVTM, CDR2 ANQGSEA. CDR3 sequence reads: CSVWALSGEETQYF. CDR3 sequence (DNA): TGCAGCGTTTGGGCACTCTCAGGTGAAGAGACCCAGTACTTC.

The chain employs TRBV12-3 or TRBV12-4 and TRBJ2-1; D is perhaps TRBD1 or TRBD2 (5 bases each). Trimming removed 5 bases from V and 3 bases from J, with 17 bases in between. The CDR3 sequence is 16 residues long. CDR3 loop: CASSTPGTPNYNEQFF. The CDR3 DNA sequence: TGTGCCAGCAGTACCCCCGGGACCCCGAACTACAATGAGCAGTTCTTC.

The chain is built from TRBV4-1 and TRBJ2-2; 11 nucleotides match TRBD2. Per germline, CDR1 MGHRA and CDR2 YSYEKL. J was trimmed by 8 bases and V by 3 bases; bases with no gene match: 11. This CDR3 region has 17 residues. The CDR3 is CASSQESSGRMRGELFF. The CDR3 coding sequence is TGCGCCAGCAGCCAGGAATCTAGCGGGAGGATGAGGGGGGAGCTGTTTTTT.

The sample holds many counts of this clonotype. The rearrangement uses TRBV18 and TRBJ1-2; D gene ambiguous. CDR3 size: 15 residues. V was pared by 0 bases and J by 0 bases, with 8 bases between. Germline V gene sequence: CDR1 KGHSH, CDR2 LQKENI. The CDR3 nucleotides read TGTGCCAGCTCACCACCCGGCCGATCTAACTATGGCTACACCTTC. It codes for CASSPPGRSNYGYTF.

V and J are TRBV6-1 and TRBJ2-7; D is ambiguous. The CDR3 covers 14 residues. V lost 5 bases and J lost 0, with 11 bases in between. Germline V gene lookup returns CDR1 MNHNS and CDR2 SASEGT. The CDR3 protein is CASSPWLDSYEQYF. The CDR3 DNA sequence: TGTGCCAGCAGTCCCTGGCTAGACTCCTACGAGCAGTACTTC.

The chain links TRBV12-3 or TRBV12-4 to TRBJ2-7; weak D call: TRBD1 (5 bases). V was clipped by 0 bases and J by 5 bases, with 11 bases between them. The CDR3 covers 14 residues. The CDR3: CASSLAGRVDEQYF. The CDR3 DNA reads as TGTGCCAGCAGTTTAGCCGGCAGGGTTGACGAGCAGTACTTC.

The V call is TRBV20-1, the J call TRBJ2-2; D possibly corresponds to TRBD1 (6 bases). CDR1 is DFQATT and CDR2 is SNEGSKA in the germline V gene (reference sequence). The V and J ends lost 6 bases and 1 base respectively, with 12 bases between them. The CDR3 extends over 14 amino acids. This chain's CDR3 is CSAATDRNTGELFF. DNA for the CDR3: TGCAGTGCCGCCACGGACAGGAACACCGGGGAGCTGTTTTTT.

Worth noting for this clonotype: One junction end disagrees with the germline gene, perhaps due to a read error. The CDR3 sequence: CASSLTAQGAKNMQYF. CDR3 sequence (DNA): TGTGCCAGCAGCTTAACGGCCCAGGGGGCCAAAAACATGCAGTACTTC. The chain recombines TRBV7-9 with TRBJ2-4; TRBD1 matches at 8 bases. The germline CDR1 and CDR2 sequences are SEHNR and FQNEAQ (reference sequence). This CDR3 has 16 amino acids.

This clonotype was picked up a small number of times. This rearrangement joins TRBV5-1 to TRBJ2-7, with D possibly TRBD1 on 7 matching bases. The germline V and J ends were trimmed by 5 bases and 4 bases, with 19 bases remaining between them. CDR1 is SGHRS, CDR2 YFSETQ, per germline. The CDR3 covers 15 residues. CDR3 sequence reads: CASSWPSQGTYEQYF. Here the CDR3 DNA reads TGCGCCAGCAGTTGGCCCTCACAGGGGACTTACGAGCAGTACTTC.

This clonotype came up a few times. This chain connects TRBV6-5 to TRBJ2-7; perhaps D is TRBD1 or TRBD2 (5 bases each). V gave up 2 bases and J gave up 9 bases, with 11 bases separating them. CDR1 is MNHEY, CDR2 SVGAGI, per germline. The CDR3 is 12 amino acids. CDR3 bases: TGTGCCAGCAGTTACGTCCCAGGGACGCAGTACTTC. It encodes CASSYVPGTQYF.

The CDR3 sequence: CASSQGGFTNYGYTF. The CDR3 region has the DNA TGTGCCAGCAGCCAAGGAGGATTTACTAACTATGGCTACACCTTC. The J gene is TRBJ1-2, the V gene TRBV3-1; D is uncertain. The germline gives CDR1 LGHDT, CDR2 YNNKEL (reference sequence). V was shortened by 1 base and J by 0 bases, with 9 bases between the two germline ends. CDR3 length: 15 amino acids.

This clonotype showed up just a few times. The chain has TRBV6-2 or TRBV6-3 and TRBJ2-2; 10 nucleotides agree with TRBD2. CDR1 is MNHEY, CDR2 SVGEGT, per germline. There are 16 residues in the CDR3. V was clipped by 11 bases and J by 0 bases; unmatched bases: 9. CDR3 amino acids: CASSGGDSANTGELFF. The CDR3 region has the DNA TGTGCCTCCAGCGGGGGGGATTCCGCGAACACCGGGGAGCTGTTTTTT.

The V gene is TRBV5-6, the J gene TRBJ2-1; TRBD1 or TRBD2 may be the D gene (5 bases each). The germline V gene encodes CDR1 SGHDT and CDR2 YYEEEE. The ends were cut back, 2 bases at V and 0 bases at J, with 12 bases in the middle. The CDR3 contains 16 residues. CDR3 sequence (DNA): TGTGCCAGCAGCTTCTCCGGGACGGGCTCCTACAATGAGCAGTTCTTC. Protein sequence: CASSFSGTGSYNEQFF.

This clonotype came up a few times. The chain employs TRBV20-1 and TRBJ2-3, with 7 positions matching TRBD2. Germline CDR1 DFQATT, CDR2 SNEGSKA (reference sequence). This CDR3 is built from 13 residues. The trim removed 2 bases at V and 9 bases at J, leaving 8 bases unmatched. CDR3 DNA sequence: TGCAGTGCTAGAACAGGTGCAGCGGGGACGCAGTATTTT. Amino acids: CSARTGAAGTQYF.

The chain joins TRBV20-1 to TRBJ2-5; D remains ambiguous. V was pared by 6 bases and J by 3 bases, with 11 bases between. Germline V gene data show CDR1 as DFQATT and CDR2 as SNEGSKA (reference sequence). CDR3 length: 12 residues. The CDR3 nucleotides are TGCAGTGCAAAACACGGAGAAGAGACCCAGTACTTC. This codes for CSAKHGEETQYF.

V and J are TRBV6-1 and TRBJ2-7; 7 positions agree with TRBD1. Looked up from germline, CDR1 is MNHNS and CDR2 is SASEGT. Trimming at V came to 2 bases and at J to 3 bases, leaving 4 bases not matched to a gene. This CDR3 spans 14 amino acids. The CDR3 spells CASSENRGLYEQYF. DNA of the CDR3: TGTGCCAGCAGTGAAAACAGGGGTCTCTACGAGCAGTACTTC.

This clonotype came up a few times. The rearrangement links TRBV20-1 to TRBJ1-2, with TRBD1 identical over 11 bases. CDR3 length: 14 amino acids. Germline V gene lookup returns CDR1 DFQATT and CDR2 SNEGSKA (reference sequence). The V gene end was trimmed by 1 base and the J gene end by 8 bases; junction bases not matched to a gene: 6. For the CDR3, the DNA is TGCAGTGCTAGAGCCGGACAGGGGGCGCCCGGCTACACCTTC. It is translated as CSARAGQGAPGYTF.

The gene calls are TRBV12-3 or TRBV12-4 and TRBJ2-7; maybe TRBD1 (6 bases). CDR3 length: 14 residues. V was trimmed by 4 bases and J by 0 bases, leaving 10 bases between them. Written as DNA, the CDR3 is TGTGCCAGCAGTTATCAGGGGCCCTCCTACGAGCAGTACTTC. It yields the protein CASSYQGPSYEQYF.

This clonotype came up a few times. The chain carries TRBV20-1 and TRBJ2-3; a possible D gene is TRBD2 (6 bases). The CDR3 is 17 amino acids. CDR1 and CDR2 (germline): DFQATT, SNEGSKA (reference sequence). Trimming cost V 0 bases and J 0 bases, with 16 bases left between them. The CDR3 loop is CSARDLQVAASTDTQYF. In DNA form, the CDR3 reads TGCAGTGCTAGAGATCTCCAAGTAGCGGCAAGCACAGATACGCAGTATTTT.

This clonotype came up a few times. The chain employs TRBV7-2 and TRBJ1-1, with D maybe TRBD1 (5 bases). Germline assignment: CDR1 SGHTA and CDR2 FQGNSA. This CDR3 comprises 15 residues. V was cut by 2 bases and J by 4 bases, with 14 bases left in between. The CDR3 spells CASSLQQGLGTEAFF. DNA for the CDR3: TGTGCCAGCAGCTTACAGCAGGGCCTGGGCACTGAAGCTTTCTTT.

The CDR3 is CASSRRGGAGETQYF. For the CDR3, the DNA is TGCGCCAGCAGCAGGCGGGGGGGCGCGGGAGAGACCCAGTACTTC. V gene TRBV5-1 combines with J gene TRBJ2-5, with 9 bases that match TRBD2. The V and J ends lost 4 bases and 4 bases, in that order; junction bases with no gene match: 8. CDR1 SGHRS and CDR2 YFSETQ come from the germline V gene. CDR3 length equals 15 residues.

The chain joins TRBV7-2 to TRBJ2-2; D gene uncertain. Germline V gene sequence: CDR1 SGHTA, CDR2 FQGNSA. The CDR3 has 13 residues. V lost 6 bases and J 1 base, leaving 6 bases between the germline ends. The CDR3 sequence is CASRSGNTGELFF. The DNA for the CDR3 is TGTGCCAGCAGGTCTGGGAACACCGGGGAGCTGTTTTTT.

The chain carries TRBV20-1 and TRBJ2-4; the match to TRBD1 covers 10 bases. Germline V gives CDR1 DFQATT, CDR2 SNEGSKA (reference sequence). This CDR3 comprises 14 residues. CDR3 residues: CSSRQGANKNIQYF. The CDR3, as DNA: TGCTCCAGCAGACAGGGGGCGAATAAAAACATTCAGTACTTC.

Ten or more counts support this clonotype. The V and J genes are TRBV10-2 and TRBJ1-1; D is unresolved. Trimming took off 2 bases at V and 4 bases at J, with 11 bases between the two ends. CDR1 is WSHSY and CDR2 is SAAADI in the germline V gene. This CDR3 region has 14 residues. In DNA form, the CDR3 reads TGCGCCAGCAGTGAGGAGGTCCGTGGCACTGAAGCTTTCTTT. Its translation is CASSEEVRGTEAFF.